This entry features one T cell receptor beta chain sequence. Its target is not known. Ophthalmopathy patients had Clinical Activity Score at least 3, NOSPECS grade at least 4, duration under 3 months. This sample is drawn from a study of T cells in Graves' hyperthyroidism and ophthalmopathy. RNA transcripts yielded amplified TCR beta CDR3 regions. HTBI primers were the set used in a first-round RT-PCR of the TCR CDR3. MiXCR, run by TCRdb on the multiplex PCR reads, gives a single entry per CDR3 protein. In the table there are 400,000 to 450,000 distinct CDR3 sequences, roughly 15% of which are singletons. Germline loops: CDR1 LNHDA, CDR2 SQIVND (reference sequence). Trimming took off 3 bases at V and 7 bases at J, with 6 bases between the two ends. The CDR3 is made up of 11 amino acids. Study findings and constraints: From stable hyperthyroidism, ophthalmopathy was set apart by a 13 V-J model. Blood samples included most of the expanded thyroid clonotypes exceeding 0.001.

The sequenced material came from blood. The clonotype was recovered from a young man with Graves' ophthalmopathy. The chain carries TRBV19 and TRBJ1-2; tentatively, D is TRBD1 (5 bases). This CDR3 reads CASSMRGGYTF. The CDR3 DNA sequence: TGTGCCAGTAGTATGAGGGGTGGCTACACCTTC.